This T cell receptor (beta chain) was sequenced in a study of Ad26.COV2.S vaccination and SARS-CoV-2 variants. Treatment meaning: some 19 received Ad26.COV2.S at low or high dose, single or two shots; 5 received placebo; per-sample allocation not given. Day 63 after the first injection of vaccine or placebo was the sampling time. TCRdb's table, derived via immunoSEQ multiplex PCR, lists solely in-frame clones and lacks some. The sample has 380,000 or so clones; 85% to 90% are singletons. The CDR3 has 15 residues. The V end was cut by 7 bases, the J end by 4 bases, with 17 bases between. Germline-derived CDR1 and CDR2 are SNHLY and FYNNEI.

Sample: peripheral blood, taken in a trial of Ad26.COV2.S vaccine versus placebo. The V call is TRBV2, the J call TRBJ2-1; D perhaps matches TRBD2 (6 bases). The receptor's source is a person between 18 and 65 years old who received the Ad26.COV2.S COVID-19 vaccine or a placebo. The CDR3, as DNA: TGTGCCAGCAAAGCGCGGGGTAACTTATACAATGAGCAGTTCTTC. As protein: CASKARGNLYNEQFF.